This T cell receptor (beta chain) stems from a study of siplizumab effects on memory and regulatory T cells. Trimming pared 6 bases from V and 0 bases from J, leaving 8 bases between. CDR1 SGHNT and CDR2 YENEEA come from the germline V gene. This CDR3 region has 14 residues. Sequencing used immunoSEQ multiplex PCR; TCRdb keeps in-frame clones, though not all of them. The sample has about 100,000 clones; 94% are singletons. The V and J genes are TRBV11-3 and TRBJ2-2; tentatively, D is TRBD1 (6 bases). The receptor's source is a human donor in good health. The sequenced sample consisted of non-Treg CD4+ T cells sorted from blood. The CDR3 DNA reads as TGTGCCAGCAGTCGACAGGCGAACACCGGGGAGCTGTTTTTT. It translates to CASSRQANTGELFF.